Listed below are T cell receptor beta chains from one sample, sequenced in a study of cytotoxic CD8 clonotypes in ibrutinib-treated CLL. Only in-frame clones appear in the TCRdb table, and some are missing; sequencing was by immunoSEQ multiplex PCR. Altogether 100,000 to 150,000 clones are present, approximately 85% being singletons, with the ten largest covering around 2%. Specimen: PBMCs, collected after 24 months of ibrutinib treatment. The receptors were gathered from a human donor with chronic lymphocytic leukemia. Both conserved end residues are part of each CDR3.

CDR3 protein	V gene	J gene
CASMTSGGGETQYF	TRBV2	TRBJ2-5
CASSYSQGAPSGYTF	TRBV6-6	TRBJ1-2
CASKPGPMDTQYF	TRBV9	TRBJ2-3
CASSPFRVQGTYEQYF	TRBV27	TRBJ2-7
CASSPDPSTGELFF	TRBV7-9	TRBJ2-2
CASSPTLRGGVKIGNTIYF	TRBV7-2	TRBJ1-3
CASSLSAEISGRFNTQYF	TRBV27	TRBJ2-3
CASSQTGGADTQYF	TRBV28	TRBJ2-3
CASSSPAGTNTLKYEQYF	TRBV5-1	TRBJ2-7
CASSLALGQSGEQYF	TRBV5-4	TRBJ2-7
CASSPLVAGQGDSNYGYTF	TRBV5-1	TRBJ1-2
CASSLRQGSYEQYF	TRBV11-2	TRBJ2-7
CASSFREYNEQFF	TRBV7-2	TRBJ2-1
CASSPSTDTQYF	TRBV5-4	TRBJ2-3
CASSQDNRGNSPLHF	TRBV4-2	TRBJ1-6
CASSDFTNNGYTF	TRBV2	TRBJ1-2
CASSGRLAGRTRTGELFF	TRBV27	TRBJ2-2
CASSEGQGRTEAFF	TRBV10-1	TRBJ1-1
CAISAEVSTGPFRDTF	TRBV10-3	TRBJ1-2
CASSLGEGNQPQHF	TRBV9	TRBJ1-5
CAVDRGVGNNQPQHF	TRBV6-1	TRBJ1-5
CASSGGLAGRYQETQYF	TRBV7-2	TRBJ2-5
CASSVGGSVPSTDTQYF	TRBV9	TRBJ2-3
CASSPSGQTNQPQHF	TRBV2	TRBJ1-5
CASSPTAGTAYEQYF	TRBV18	TRBJ2-7
CASSSGVDALGEQYF	TRBV7-8	TRBJ2-7
CASSSSGGQINQPQHF	TRBV7-9	TRBJ1-5
CASSGYPLGSYEQYF	TRBV25-1	TRBJ2-7
CSASAVYEQYF	TRBV20-1	TRBJ2-7